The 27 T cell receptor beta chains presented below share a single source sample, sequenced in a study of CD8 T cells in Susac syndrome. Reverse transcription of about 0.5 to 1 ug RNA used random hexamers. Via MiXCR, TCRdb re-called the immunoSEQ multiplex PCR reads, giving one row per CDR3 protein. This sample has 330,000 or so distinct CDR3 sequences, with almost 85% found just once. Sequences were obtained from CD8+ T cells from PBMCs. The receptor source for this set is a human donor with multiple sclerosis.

Written as DNA, the CDR3 is TGTGCCAGCAGCCCGGAGACAGCAAGCACAGATACGCAGTATTTT. Amino acids: CASSPETASTDTQYF. V is TRBV27 and J is TRBJ2-3; tentative D call: TRBD1 (5 bases). From germline, CDR1 is MNHEY and CDR2 SMNVEV (reference sequence). V lost 6 bases and J 0 bases, leaving 13 bases between the germline ends. CDR3 size: 15 residues.

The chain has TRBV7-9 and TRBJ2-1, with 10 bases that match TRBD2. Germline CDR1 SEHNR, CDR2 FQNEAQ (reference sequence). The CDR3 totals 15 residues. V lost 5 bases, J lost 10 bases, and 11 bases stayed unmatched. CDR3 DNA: TGTGCCAGCAGCAGCGCACTAGCGGGATATTGGGAGCAGTTCTTC. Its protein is CASSSALAGYWEQFF.

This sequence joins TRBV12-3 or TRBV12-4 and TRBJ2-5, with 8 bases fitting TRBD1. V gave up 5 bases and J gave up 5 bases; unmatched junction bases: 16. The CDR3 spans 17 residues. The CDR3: CASSPIPMTGVGETQYF. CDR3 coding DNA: TGTGCCAGCAGTCCCATCCCCATGACAGGGGTTGGGGAGACCCAGTACTTC.

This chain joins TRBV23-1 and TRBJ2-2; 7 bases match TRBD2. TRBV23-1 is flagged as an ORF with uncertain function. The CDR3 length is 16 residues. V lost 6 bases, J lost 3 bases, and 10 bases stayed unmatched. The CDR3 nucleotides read TGCGCCAGCAGAGTCGCGGGAGCTGCGGACACCGGGGAGCTGTTTTTT. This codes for CASRVAGAADTGELFF.

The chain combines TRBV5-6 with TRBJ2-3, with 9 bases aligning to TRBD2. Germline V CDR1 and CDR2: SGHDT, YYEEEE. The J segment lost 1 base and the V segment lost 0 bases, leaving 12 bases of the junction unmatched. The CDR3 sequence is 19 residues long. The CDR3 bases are TGTGCCAGCAGCTTGGATGGGGTCGGTAGCGGGAGCCGCACAGATACGCAGTATTTT. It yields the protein CASSLDGVGSGSRTDTQYF.

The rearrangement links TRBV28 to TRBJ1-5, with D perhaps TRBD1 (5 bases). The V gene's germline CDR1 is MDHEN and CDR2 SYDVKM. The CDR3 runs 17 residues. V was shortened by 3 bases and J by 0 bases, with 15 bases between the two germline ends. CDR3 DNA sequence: TGTGCCAGCAGTTTTAGGGGCGTTAGCTATAGCAATCAGCCCCAGCATTTT. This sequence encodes CASSFRGVSYSNQPQHF.

DNA of the CDR3: TGTGCCAGCAGCCTAGCGGGAGTTACGTTCTTC. Translating gives CASSLAGVTFF. The chain is built from TRBV12-3 or TRBV12-4 and TRBJ2-1; 10 bases fit TRBD2. This CDR3 is 11 amino acids long. Trimming took 6 bases from V and 15 from J; bases not matched to a gene: 5.

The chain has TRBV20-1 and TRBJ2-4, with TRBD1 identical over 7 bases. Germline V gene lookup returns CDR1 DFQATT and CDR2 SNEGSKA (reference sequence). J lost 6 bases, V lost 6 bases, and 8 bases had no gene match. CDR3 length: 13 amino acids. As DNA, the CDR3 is TGCAGTGCACCCACGGGACAGATAAACATTCAGTACTTC. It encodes CSAPTGQINIQYF.

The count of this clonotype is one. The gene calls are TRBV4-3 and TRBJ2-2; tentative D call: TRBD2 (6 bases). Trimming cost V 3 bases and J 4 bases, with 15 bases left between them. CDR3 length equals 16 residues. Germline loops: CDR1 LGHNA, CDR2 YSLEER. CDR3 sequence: CASSHVSTRLTGELFF. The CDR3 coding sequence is TGCGCCAGCAGCCACGTTTCGACTAGACTCACCGGGGAGCTGTTTTTT.

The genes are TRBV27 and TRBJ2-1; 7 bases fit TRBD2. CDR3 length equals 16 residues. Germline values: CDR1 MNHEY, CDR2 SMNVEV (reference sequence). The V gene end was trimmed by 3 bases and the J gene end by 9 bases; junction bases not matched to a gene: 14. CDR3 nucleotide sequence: TGTGCCAGCAGTTTCATAGGCGGGAGCGCTATAGCTGAGCAGTTCTTC. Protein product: CASSFIGGSAIAEQFF.

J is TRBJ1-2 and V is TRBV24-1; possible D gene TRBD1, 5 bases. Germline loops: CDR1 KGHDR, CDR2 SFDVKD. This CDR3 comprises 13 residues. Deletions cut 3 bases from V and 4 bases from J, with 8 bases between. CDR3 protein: CATSDGTVYGYTF. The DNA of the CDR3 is TGTGCCACCAGTGATGGGACCGTCTATGGCTACACCTTC.

As DNA, the CDR3 is TGTGCCAGCAGCTTATTGGGAGCGGGGAACACCGGGGAGCTGTTTTTT. Translating it yields CASSLLGAGNTGELFF. The chain has TRBV11-2 and TRBJ2-2; D is possibly TRBD2 (6 bases). The V and J ends lost 2 bases and 1 base respectively, with 11 bases between them. Germline V CDR1 and CDR2: SGHAT, FQNNGV. The CDR3 sequence is 16 residues long.

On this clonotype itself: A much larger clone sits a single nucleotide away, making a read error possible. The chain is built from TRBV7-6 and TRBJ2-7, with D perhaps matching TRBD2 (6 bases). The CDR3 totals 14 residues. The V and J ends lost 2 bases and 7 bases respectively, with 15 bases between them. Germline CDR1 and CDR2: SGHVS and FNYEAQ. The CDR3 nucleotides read TGTGCCAGCAGCTTACGCGGGACCCACAATGAGCAGTACTTC. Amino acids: CASSLRGTHNEQYF.

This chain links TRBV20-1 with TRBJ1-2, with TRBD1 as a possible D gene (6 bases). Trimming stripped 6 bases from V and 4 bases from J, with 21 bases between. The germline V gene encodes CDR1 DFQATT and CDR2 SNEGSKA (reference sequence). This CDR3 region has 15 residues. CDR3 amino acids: CSAKGGNRVIYGYTF. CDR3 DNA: TGCAGTGCAAAGGGGGGGAACAGGGTTATCTATGGCTACACCTTC.

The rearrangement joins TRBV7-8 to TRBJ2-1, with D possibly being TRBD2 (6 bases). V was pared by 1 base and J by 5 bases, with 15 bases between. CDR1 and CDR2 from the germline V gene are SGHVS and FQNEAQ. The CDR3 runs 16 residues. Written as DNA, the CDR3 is TGTGCCAGCAGCTTAGGCGCGGGGCCCCCCCACAATGAGCAGTTCTTC. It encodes CASSLGAGPPHNEQFF.

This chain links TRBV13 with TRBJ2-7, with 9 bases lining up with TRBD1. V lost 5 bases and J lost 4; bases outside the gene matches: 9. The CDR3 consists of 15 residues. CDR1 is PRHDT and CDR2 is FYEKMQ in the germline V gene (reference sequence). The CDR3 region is CASSGAGTGIYEQYF. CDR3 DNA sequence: TGTGCCAGCAGCGGGGCCGGGACAGGGATTTACGAGCAGTACTTC.

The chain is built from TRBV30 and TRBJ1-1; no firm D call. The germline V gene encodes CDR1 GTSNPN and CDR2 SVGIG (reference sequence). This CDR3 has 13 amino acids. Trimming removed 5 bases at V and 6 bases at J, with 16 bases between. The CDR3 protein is CAWADGLMAEAFF. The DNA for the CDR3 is TGTGCCTGGGCCGATGGGCTTATGGCTGAAGCTTTCTTT.

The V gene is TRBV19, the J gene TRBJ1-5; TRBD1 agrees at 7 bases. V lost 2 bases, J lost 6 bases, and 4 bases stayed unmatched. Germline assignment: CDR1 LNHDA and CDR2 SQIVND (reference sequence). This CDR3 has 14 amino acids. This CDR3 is CASSIRGGSQPQHF. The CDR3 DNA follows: TGTGCCAGTAGTATAAGAGGGGGCAGTCAGCCCCAGCATTTT. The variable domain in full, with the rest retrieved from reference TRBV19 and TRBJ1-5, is DGGITQSPKYLFRKEGQNVTLSCEQNLNHDAMYWYRQDPGQGLRLIYYSQIVNDFQKGDIAEGYSVSREKKESFPLTVTSAQKNPTAFYLCASSIRGGSQPQHFGDGTRLSIL.

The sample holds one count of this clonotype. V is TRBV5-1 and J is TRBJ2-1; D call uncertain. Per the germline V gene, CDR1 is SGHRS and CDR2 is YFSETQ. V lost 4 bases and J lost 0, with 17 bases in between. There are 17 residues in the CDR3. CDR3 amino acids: CASSPDATLSSYNEQFF. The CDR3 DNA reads TGCGCCAGCAGCCCCGACGCCACACTCAGCTCCTACAATGAGCAGTTCTTC.

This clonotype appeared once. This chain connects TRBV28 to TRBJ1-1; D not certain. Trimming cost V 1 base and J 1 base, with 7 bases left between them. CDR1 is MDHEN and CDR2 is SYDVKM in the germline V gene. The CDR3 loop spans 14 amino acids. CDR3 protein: CASSLLGANTEAFF. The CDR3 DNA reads TGTGCCAGCAGTTTATTAGGAGCGAACACTGAAGCTTTCTTT.

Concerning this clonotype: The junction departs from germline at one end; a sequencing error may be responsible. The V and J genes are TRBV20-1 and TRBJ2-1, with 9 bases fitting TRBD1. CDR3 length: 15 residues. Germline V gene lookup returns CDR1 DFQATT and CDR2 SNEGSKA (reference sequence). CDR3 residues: CSARGRQGVVNEQFF. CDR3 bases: TGCAGTGCCAGAGGTAGACAGGGGGTGGTGAATGAGCAGTTCTTC.

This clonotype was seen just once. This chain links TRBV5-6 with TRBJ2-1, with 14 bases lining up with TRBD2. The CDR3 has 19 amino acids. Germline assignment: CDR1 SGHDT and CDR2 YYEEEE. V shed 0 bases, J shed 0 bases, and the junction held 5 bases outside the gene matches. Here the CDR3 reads CASSLGLAGGPYSYNEQFF. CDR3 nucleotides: TGTGCCAGCAGCTTGGGACTAGCGGGAGGGCCCTACTCCTACAATGAGCAGTTCTTC.

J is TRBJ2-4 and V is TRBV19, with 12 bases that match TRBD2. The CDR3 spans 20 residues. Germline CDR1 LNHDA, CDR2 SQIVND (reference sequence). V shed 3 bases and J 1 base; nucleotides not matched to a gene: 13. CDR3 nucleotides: TGTGCCAGTAGTATCTACAGCCTAGCGGGAGGGCCCACGGCCAAAAACATTCAGTACTTC. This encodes CASSIYSLAGGPTAKNIQYF. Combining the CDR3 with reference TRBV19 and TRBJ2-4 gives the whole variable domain DGGITQSPKYLFRKEGQNVTLSCEQNLNHDAMYWYRQDPGQGLRLIYYSQIVNDFQKGDIAEGYSVSREKKESFPLTVTSAQKNPTAFYLCASSIYSLAGGPTAKNIQYFGAGTRLSVL.

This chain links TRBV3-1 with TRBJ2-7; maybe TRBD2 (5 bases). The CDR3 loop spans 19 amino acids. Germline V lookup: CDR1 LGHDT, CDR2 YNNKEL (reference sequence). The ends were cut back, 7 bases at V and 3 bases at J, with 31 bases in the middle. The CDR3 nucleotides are TGTGCCAGCACCCCGTCAGAGGGAATCTCAAAGCCCTCTAGCTACGAGCAGTACTTC. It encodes CASTPSEGISKPSSYEQYF.

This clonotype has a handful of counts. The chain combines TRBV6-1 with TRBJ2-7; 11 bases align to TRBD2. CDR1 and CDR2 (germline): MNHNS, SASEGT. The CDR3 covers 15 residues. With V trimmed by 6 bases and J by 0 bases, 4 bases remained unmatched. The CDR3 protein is CASRVGTSGSYEQYF. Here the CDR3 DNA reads TGTGCCAGCAGAGTCGGGACTAGCGGCTCCTACGAGCAGTACTTC.

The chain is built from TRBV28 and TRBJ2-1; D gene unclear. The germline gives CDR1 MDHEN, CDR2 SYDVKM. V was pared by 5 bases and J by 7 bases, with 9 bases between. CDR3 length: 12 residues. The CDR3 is CASSPNRNEQFF. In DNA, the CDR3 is TGTGCCAGCAGTCCGAATCGGAATGAGCAGTTCTTC.

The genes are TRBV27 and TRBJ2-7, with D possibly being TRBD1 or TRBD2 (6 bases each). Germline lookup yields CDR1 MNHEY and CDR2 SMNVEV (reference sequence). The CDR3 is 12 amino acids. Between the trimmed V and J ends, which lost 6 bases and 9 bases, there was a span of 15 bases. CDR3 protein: CASSPTGGVQYF. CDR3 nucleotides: TGTGCCAGCAGCCCAACCGGGGGCGTGCAGTACTTC.